The T cell receptor (beta chain) under discussion was sequenced for a study of blood T cell repertoires in COVID-19. Study-level information: The United States, Italy and Spain supplied acute and convalescent COVID-19 samples. PBMCs, B-cell-depleted T cells, or T cells were the source of the cDNA or gDNA that made up the material.

During active infection, Seattle patients enrolled and were then monitored through disease. The protocol was immunoSEQ multiplex PCR, while the TCRdb copy is restricted to in-frame clones and leaves out a portion. The top ten clones hold roughly 1.5% of a sample with 250,000 to 350,000 clones, 84% of them seen once. The CDR3 length is 15 residues. Trimming cost V 0 bases and J 9 bases, with 15 bases left between them. Germline V lookup: CDR1 MGHRA, CDR2 YSYEKL. The rearrangement joins TRBV4-1 to TRBJ2-1; D possibly corresponds to TRBD2 (7 bases). The sample comprised peripheral blood. This clonotype was sampled from a human donor with COVID-19, enrolled during active disease. The donor label of this sample is uncertain. The CDR3 protein is CASSQEARGGGEQFF. CDR3 in DNA: TGCGCCAGCAGCCAAGAGGCCAGGGGAGGGGGTGAGCAGTTCTTC.